The T cell receptor beta chain under discussion was sequenced for a study of CD8 T cells in Susac syndrome. Broader study findings: The authors acknowledged that the study's TCR sequencing and HLA analysis involved relatively few individuals.

Negative isolation yielded the CD8+ and CD4+ T cells, while FACS enriched the TEMRA cells. Per the germline V gene, CDR1 is LGHNT and CDR2 is FRNRAP. CDR3 length equals 14 residues. The ends lost 4 bases at V and 5 bases at J; junction bases unmatched: 5. Only one count was recorded for this clonotype. Its antigen is not known. With random hexamers, reverse transcription was performed on about 0.5 to 1 ug of RNA. TCRdb redid the calling of the immunoSEQ multiplex PCR reads with MiXCR, one entry per CDR3 protein. This sample has roughly 50,000 distinct CDR3 sequences, with over 90% found just once. This TCR derives from a human donor in good health. Sequenced sample: CD8+ T cells from PBMCs. The rearrangement links TRBV12-5 to TRBJ1-2; TRBD1 aligns across 9 bases. This CDR3 reads CASGWPDRGYGYTF. The CDR3 nucleotides read TGTGCTAGTGGTTGGCCGGACAGGGGTTATGGCTACACCTTC.